These 20 T cell receptor beta chains were sequenced from one sample in a study of graft-versus-host responses after intestinal transplantation. Profiling relied on immunoSEQ multiplex PCR, and the TCRdb table lists in-frame clones only, not all of them. Counted here are about 120,000 clones, over 75% occurring once; the ten biggest clones make up approximately 0.18%. These receptors lack a known antigen. The starting material was unstimulated CD4+ T cells sorted from spleen or lymph node cells, obtained before intestinal transplant. These TCRs come from a human donor who received an intestinal transplant.

The V call is TRBV2, the J call TRBJ1-4, with a tentative D call TRBD1 (6 bases). Between the trimmed V and J ends, which lost 2 bases and 13 bases, there was a span of 14 bases. The CDR3 loop spans 13 amino acids. CDR1 is SNHLY and CDR2 is FYNNEI in the germline V gene. CDR3 residues: CASSEKEGGRLFF. CDR3 bases: TGTGCCAGCAGTGAAAAAGAAGGGGGTCGACTGTTTTTT.

To note about this clone: The junction departs from germline at one end; a sequencing error may be responsible. This rearrangement joins TRBV6-6 to TRBJ1-4; D unresolved. Germline V gene data show CDR1 as MNHNY and CDR2 as SVGAGI (reference sequence). This CDR3 has 16 residues. The CDR3 region has the DNA TGTGCCCGCAGTTACTCGATAGCAACCGGGAATGAAAAACTGTTTTTT. Translating gives CARSYSIATGNEKLFF.

About this clone: The identical CDR3 is also encoded by other nucleotide sequences in the sample. J is TRBJ2-5 and V is TRBV6-1, with 7 bases aligning to TRBD1. The J segment lost 4 bases and the V segment lost 5 bases, leaving 7 bases of the junction unmatched. The CDR3 has 14 residues. CDR1 is MNHNS, CDR2 SASEGT, per germline. CDR3 sequence: CASSTNRGRETQYF. The CDR3 coding sequence is TGTGCCAGCAGTACAAACAGGGGCCGAGAGACCCAGTACTTC.

V usage is TRBV2 and J usage is TRBJ1-2, with 8 bases lining up with TRBD1. The V gene end was trimmed by 7 bases and the J gene end by 5 bases; junction bases not matched to a gene: 6. The CDR3 consists of 13 residues. The germline CDR1 and CDR2 sequences are SNHLY and FYNNEI. CDR3 residues: CASTRQGTYGYTF. CDR3 DNA sequence: TGTGCCAGCACCAGACAGGGGACGTATGGCTACACCTTC.

The chain's CDR3 is CASRHSGTGYF. The CDR3 DNA reads as TGTGCCAGCAGACATAGCGGGACCGGGTACTTC. The chain links TRBV28 to TRBJ2-5; TRBD2 aligns across 8 bases. Germline assignment: CDR1 MDHEN and CDR2 SYDVKM. Trimming at V came to 6 bases and at J to 13 bases, leaving 7 bases not matched to a gene. This CDR3 region has 11 residues.

In DNA form, the CDR3 reads TGTGCCAGCTCACCTTGGCAGGGGGAATCGTATGGCTACACCTTC. Its protein product is CASSPWQGESYGYTF. This rearrangement joins TRBV18 to TRBJ1-2; 7 bases are a match to TRBD1. Trimming cost V 3 bases and J 5 bases; bases outside gene matches: 9. CDR3 length equals 15 residues. CDR1 and CDR2 (germline): KGHSH, LQKENI.

J is TRBJ2-2 and V is TRBV11-2; D possibly corresponds to TRBD1 (5 bases). The germline gives CDR1 SGHAT, CDR2 FQNNGV. The CDR3 runs 17 residues. V was pared by 5 bases and J by 2 bases, with 18 bases between. CDR3 DNA sequence: TGTGCCAGCAGCGCAGTTGGGCAGGGCTCAAACACCGGGGAGCTGTTTTTT. Residues: CASSAVGQGSNTGELFF.

This clone has just a few counts. This chain uses TRBV25-1 with TRBJ2-3, with TRBD2 identical over 7 bases. V shed 4 bases and J 2 bases; nucleotides not matched to a gene: 6. Germline values: CDR1 MGHDK, CDR2 SYGVNS. This CDR3 has 15 residues. CDR3 bases: TGTGCCAGCAGTGCGGGAGGCCGAATCACAGATACGCAGTATTTT. This codes for CASSAGGRITDTQYF.

This clone was seen just once. The CDR3 region has the DNA TGTGCCAGCAGCGTAGGACTAGCTCGCGAGACCCAGTACTTC. Amino acids: CASSVGLARETQYF. The chain links TRBV6-1 to TRBJ2-5, with 8 bases aligning to TRBD2. J lost 5 bases, V lost 6 bases, and 8 bases had no gene match. The germline gives CDR1 MNHNS, CDR2 SASEGT. This CDR3 contains 14 residues.

The chain has TRBV28 and TRBJ1-4, with D perhaps matching TRBD1 (6 bases). Between the trimmed V and J ends, which lost 1 base and 5 bases, there was a span of 14 bases. Germline loops: CDR1 MDHEN, CDR2 SYDVKM. The CDR3 spans 16 residues. The CDR3 loop is CASSLSGQWGNEKLFF. In nucleotides, the CDR3 is TGTGCCAGCAGTTTATCCGGACAGTGGGGAAATGAAAAACTGTTTTTT.

This sequence joins TRBV7-3 and TRBJ2-1; TRBD2 aligns across 12 bases. V trimming: 5 bases; J trimming: 10 bases; junction bases outside the gene matches: 18. Germline CDR1 SGHTA, CDR2 FQGTGA. The CDR3 has 18 residues. CDR3 region: CASSLGPSGLAGWREQFF. CDR3 DNA: TGTGCCAGCAGCCTGGGACCCAGCGGACTAGCGGGGTGGCGGGAGCAGTTCTTC.

Here the CDR3 DNA reads TGTGCCAGCCAGCGGTCCACCTACAATGAGCAGTTCTTC. Translated, it gives CASQRSTYNEQFF. This sequence joins TRBV2 and TRBJ2-1; D might be TRBD2 (5 bases). V was clipped by 8 bases and J by 2 bases, with 10 bases between them. Germline V lookup: CDR1 SNHLY, CDR2 FYNNEI. The CDR3 is 13 amino acids.

The V and J genes are TRBV27 and TRBJ1-1; 9 bases agree with TRBD1. From germline, CDR1 is MNHEY and CDR2 SMNVEV (reference sequence). This CDR3 contains 13 residues. The trim removed 6 bases at V and 4 bases at J, leaving 3 bases unmatched. CDR3 DNA sequence: TGTGCCAGCAGCAGGACAGGGGCCACTGAAGCTTTCTTT. Protein: CASSRTGATEAFF.

The rearrangement links TRBV11-2 to TRBJ2-3, with 7 positions matching TRBD2. Germline loops: CDR1 SGHAT, CDR2 FQNNGV. The CDR3 runs 15 residues. With V trimmed by 0 bases and J by 3 bases, 3 bases remained unmatched. CDR3 in amino acids: CASSLDGRSTDTQYF. CDR3 DNA sequence: TGTGCCAGCAGCTTAGACGGGAGGAGTACAGATACGCAGTATTTT.

The chain employs TRBV18 and TRBJ1-1; perhaps TRBD1 as D (5 bases). Per the germline V gene, CDR1 is KGHSH and CDR2 is LQKENI. CDR3 length: 14 amino acids. The germline V and J ends were trimmed by 4 bases and 3 bases, with 12 bases remaining between them. The CDR3 sequence: CASSLTVGDTEAFF. CDR3 in DNA: TGTGCCAGCTCACTAACGGTAGGGGACACTGAAGCTTTCTTT.

The rearrangement links TRBV4-3 to TRBJ1-1; no clear D. In germline, CDR1 is LGHNA, CDR2 YSLEER. The germline V and J ends were trimmed by 3 bases and 5 bases, with 19 bases remaining between them. This CDR3 is 16 amino acids long. Here the CDR3 DNA reads TGCGCCAGCAGCCAGATGGGTGGGAATCGGGAGACTGAAGCTTTCTTT. It encodes CASSQMGGNRETEAFF.

This clone was detected a few times. The chain carries TRBV19 and TRBJ2-2; 8 bases agree with TRBD2. There are 15 residues in the CDR3. CDR1 and CDR2 (germline): LNHDA, SQIVND (reference sequence). The V and J ends lost 7 bases and 6 bases, in that order; junction bases with no gene match: 10. The CDR3 DNA is TGTGCCAGTACCCCTAGAGCGGGAGTATCCGGGGAGCTGTTTTTT. Its translation is CASTPRAGVSGELFF.

CDR3 bases: TGTGCCTGGAAGGGGGACAACAAGAACACTGAAGCTTTCTTT. It translates to CAWKGDNKNTEAFF. The J gene is TRBJ1-1, the V gene TRBV30; the D gene is possibly TRBD1 (6 bases). Trimming stripped 4 bases from V and 1 base from J, with 13 bases between. This CDR3 has 14 amino acids. Germline CDR1 reads GTSNPN; CDR2 reads SVGIG (reference sequence).

CDR3 sequence reads: CASTLAGKTTDTQYF. CDR3 DNA sequence: TGTGCCAGCACCCTAGCGGGGAAGACCACAGATACGCAGTATTTT. The rearrangement uses TRBV6-1 and TRBJ2-3, with TRBD2 matching 9 bases. The V gene's germline CDR1 is MNHNS and CDR2 SASEGT. V gave up 7 bases and J gave up 2 bases; unmatched junction bases: 7. This CDR3 comprises 15 residues.

The gene calls are TRBV10-3 and TRBJ2-1, with D possibly being TRBD1 (6 bases). CDR3 size: 17 residues. Germline loops: CDR1 ENHRY, CDR2 SYGVKD. Trimming removed 2 bases at V and 0 bases at J, with 14 bases between. The CDR3 coding sequence is TGTGCCATCAGTGAGCTTGGACAGCATAGCTCCTACAATGAGCAGTTCTTC. This translates into CAISELGQHSSYNEQFF.